What follows are 32 T cell receptor beta chains derived from one specimen sequenced in a study of radiation and T cells in renal cell carcinoma (dated by TCRdb to 2018 to 2020). The time point label, as the study defines it: blood 2 weeks post-SBRT. This specimen's treatment or condition label, interpreted: 15 Gy SBRT to primary tumor, nephrectomy 4 weeks later. Preparation of the library involved the immunoSEQ multiplex PCR assay. TCRdb retrieved this table from immuneACCESS and kept in-frame rearrangements only. Not all clones are present; in checked studies, unresolved V genes account for under half, and no reason is known for the remainder. The sample table contains 45,000 to 55,000 clones; only one count was recorded for about 80% of them. The ten largest make up around 28% of the sample. The sequenced sample was blood, obtained from a patient whose treatment included radiotherapy and nephrectomy. All receptors derive from a woman aged 65 to 85 with renal cell carcinoma.

This clone was found once. One junction end does not reproduce the germline sequence, and a read error may be involved. The V and J genes are TRBV5-6 and TRBJ1-5; TRBD1 is a possible D gene (5 bases). The CDR3 is made up of 13 amino acids. Per germline, CDR1 SGHDT and CDR2 YYEEEE. The DNA of the CDR3 is TGTGCCAGCAGCTTAAAACAGGTTCAGGCCCAGCATTTT. Its protein is CASSLKQVQAQHF.

The chain combines TRBV30 with TRBJ1-1, with 9 bases that match TRBD1. Unmatched junction bases numbered 12, after V lost 5 bases and J lost 5 bases. The germline V gene encodes CDR1 GTSNPN and CDR2 SVGIG (reference sequence). The CDR3 has 15 amino acids. The CDR3 DNA follows: TGTGCCTGGGGCCGACACAGGGGGCGAGAAACTGAAGCTTTCTTT. Its translation is CAWGRHRGRETEAFF.

The chain carries TRBV6-1 and TRBJ1-6, with TRBD1 identical over 7 bases. V lost 5 bases, J lost 5 bases, and 6 bases stayed unmatched. The CDR3 consists of 15 residues. CDR1 is MNHNS and CDR2 is SASEGT in the germline V gene. The chain's CDR3 is CASSQRTGDNSPLHF. CDR3 DNA: TGTGCCAGCAGTCAAAGGACAGGCGATAATTCACCCCTCCACTTT.

This chain links TRBV28 with TRBJ2-1, with 9 bases aligning to TRBD2. The V gene's germline CDR1 is MDHEN and CDR2 SYDVKM. The ends lost 10 bases at V and 0 bases at J; junction bases unmatched: 10. The CDR3 is 16 amino acids. The CDR3 region has the DNA TGTGCCACTTACCCCGCTAGCGGGACCTCCTACAATGAGCAGTTCTTC. It codes for CATYPASGTSYNEQFF.

This clone showed up just a few times. V and J are TRBV10-3 and TRBJ2-3; the D is unclear. The CDR3 consists of 11 residues. CDR1 and CDR2 from the germline V gene are ENHRY and SYGVKD. V was trimmed by 6 bases and J by 2 bases, leaving 3 bases between them. CDR3 nucleotide sequence: TGTGCCATCAGGGACACAGATACGCAGTATTTT. This translates into CAIRDTDTQYF.

The chain combines TRBV10-3 with TRBJ2-3; 14 nucleotides line up with TRBD2. The CDR3 loop spans 15 amino acids. Germline V gives CDR1 ENHRY, CDR2 SYGVKD. The J segment lost 6 bases and the V segment lost 7 bases, leaving 6 bases of the junction unmatched. Here the CDR3 DNA reads TGTGCCATCACAGGGACTAGCGGGGGCCGTGATACGCAGTATTTT. Amino acid sequence: CAITGTSGGRDTQYF.

The rearrangement uses TRBV6-6 and TRBJ1-1, with D tentatively TRBD1 (5 bases). The V and J ends lost 5 bases and 1 base respectively, with 8 bases between them. The CDR3 spans 13 residues. Germline V gene lookup returns CDR1 MNHNY and CDR2 SVGAGI (reference sequence). The CDR3 protein is CASSAGGNTEAFF. The CDR3 bases are TGTGCCAGCAGTGCGGGGGGGAACACTGAAGCTTTCTTT.

The chain joins TRBV5-1 to TRBJ2-5, with D perhaps matching TRBD1 (7 bases). This CDR3 region has 14 residues. The V end was cut by 0 bases, the J end by 5 bases, with 11 bases between. Germline V lookup: CDR1 SGHRS, CDR2 YFSETQ. CDR3 nucleotide sequence: TGCGCCAGCAGCTTGGGGAGGGGGCTTGAGACCCAGTACTTC. Amino acids: CASSLGRGLETQYF.

This chain uses TRBV5-4 with TRBJ2-2; 12 bases line up with TRBD1. CDR3 length: 18 amino acids. Trimming at V came to 4 bases and at J to 7 bases, leaving 14 bases not matched to a gene. CDR1 and CDR2 from the germline V gene are SGHNT and YYREEE (reference sequence). Here the CDR3 DNA reads TGTGCCAGCAGCACCGGGACAGGGGGCCTATACCGGGACGGGGAGCTGTTTTTT. Protein: CASSTGTGGLYRDGELFF.

This clone came up a few times. The rearrangement joins TRBV9 to TRBJ2-3, with 9 bases aligning to TRBD2. The junction had 3 bases not matched to a gene; V was cut back by 1 base and J by 3 bases. Germline assignment: CDR1 SGDLS and CDR2 YYNGEE. This CDR3 comprises 15 residues. CDR3 bases: TGTGCCAGCAGCGTACGCGGGAGGGAAACAGATACGCAGTATTTT. This encodes CASSVRGRETDTQYF.

This clone occurred once. CDR3 in DNA: TGTGCCAGCAGTGCGGGTAGCGGGACGTACAATGAGCAGTTCTTC. Translated, it gives CASSAGSGTYNEQFF. The chain is built from TRBV6-4 and TRBJ2-1, with TRBD2 matching 8 bases. Trimming took 4 bases from V and 4 from J; bases not matched to a gene: 6. The CDR3 length is 15 residues. The germline gives CDR1 MRHNA, CDR2 SNTAGT.

This chain links TRBV9 with TRBJ2-3, with TRBD2 matching 11 bases. CDR1 is SGDLS, CDR2 YYNGEE, per germline. This CDR3 region has 17 residues. The trim removed 7 bases at V and 1 base at J, leaving 11 bases unmatched. CDR3 amino acids: CASADLAGGRGTDTQYF. The CDR3 region has the DNA TGTGCCAGCGCGGACTTAGCGGGGGGGCGGGGCACAGATACGCAGTATTTT.

The table lists this clone with a count of one. The V gene is TRBV27, the J gene TRBJ1-2; tentatively, D is TRBD1 (6 bases). Germline CDR1 is MNHEY and CDR2 is SMNVEV (reference sequence). CDR3 length equals 14 residues. V shed 6 bases and J shed 2 bases, with 13 bases lying between them. The chain's CDR3 is CASSLRTDNYGYTF. CDR3 nucleotides: TGTGCCAGCAGCCTCCGGACAGACAACTATGGCTACACCTTC.

The chain carries TRBV6-1 and TRBJ2-2; D is possibly TRBD1 (5 bases). The CDR3 loop spans 18 amino acids. Germline V lookup: CDR1 MNHNS, CDR2 SASEGT. Trimming removed 4 bases at V and 4 bases at J, with 22 bases between. This chain's CDR3 is CASSGGRTRAEFTGELFF. Written as DNA, the CDR3 is TGTGCCAGCAGTGGGGGCCGGACACGCGCTGAATTCACCGGGGAGCTGTTTTTT.

This rearrangement joins TRBV2 to TRBJ2-4, with 7 bases aligning to TRBD2. The CDR3 length is 14 residues. The germline gives CDR1 SNHLY, CDR2 FYNNEI. Losses at the gene ends were 7 bases for V and 3 bases for J; bases not matched to a gene: 6. The DNA for the CDR3 is TGTGCCAGCACCCTACTAGCGAACAAAAACATTCAGTACTTC. This gives the protein CASTLLANKNIQYF.

The V gene is TRBV25-1, the J gene TRBJ1-1, with a possible D match to TRBD1 (5 bases). Germline V lookup: CDR1 MGHDK, CDR2 SYGVNS. The V end lost 1 base, the J end lost 6 bases, and 18 bases lay between the germline ends. This CDR3 comprises 16 residues. In nucleotides, the CDR3 is TGTGCCAGCAGTGAATTTAGGACAATTGGGGTCTCTGAAGCTTTCTTT. This translates into CASSEFRTIGVSEAFF.

V is TRBV2 and J is TRBJ2-2, with D possibly being TRBD1 or TRBD2 (5 bases each). The CDR3 loop spans 14 amino acids. V was trimmed by 6 bases and J by 4 bases, leaving 12 bases between them. Germline lookup yields CDR1 SNHLY and CDR2 FYNNEI. The CDR3 protein is CASSVGTSTGELFF. In DNA form, the CDR3 reads TGTGCCAGCAGCGTCGGGACGTCCACCGGGGAGCTGTTTTTT.

This chain connects TRBV6-5 to TRBJ2-7; TRBD1 matches at 10 bases. The trim removed 10 bases at V and 6 bases at J, leaving 12 bases unmatched. CDR1 and CDR2 from the germline V gene are MNHEY and SVGAGI. CDR3 length equals 14 residues. The CDR3 is CATATGTGVREQYF. CDR3 bases: TGTGCCACCGCTACCGGGACAGGGGTCCGCGAGCAGTACTTC.

Here the CDR3 reads CASSLGLAGGQQYF. Written as DNA, the CDR3 is TGTGCCAGCAGCTTAGGACTAGCGGGAGGCCAGCAGTACTTC. The chain uses TRBV7-2 and TRBJ2-7; 13 nucleotides align to TRBD2. Germline CDR1 and CDR2: SGHTA and FQGNSA. Trimming took 1 base from V and 8 from J; bases not matched to a gene: 2. There are 14 residues in the CDR3.

This clone occurred many times. The chain uses TRBV2 and TRBJ1-4, with 10 bases fitting TRBD1. Per germline, CDR1 SNHLY and CDR2 FYNNEI. CDR3 length: 14 residues. With 10 bases clipped from V and 7 bases from J, the junction kept 9 bases outside the gene matches. The CDR3 coding sequence is TGTGCCACCCTTCCCGGGACAGGGGCTGAAAAACTGTTTTTT. Its protein is CATLPGTGAEKLFF.

The chain carries TRBV2 and TRBJ2-1; 10 bases match TRBD1. Germline V gene data show CDR1 as SNHLY and CDR2 as FYNNEI. Germline trimming cut 2 bases from V and 6 bases from J; bases unmatched to any gene: 4. The CDR3 runs to 15 residues. The CDR3 DNA is TGTGCCAGCAGTGAAAGACAGGGGGCGGCCAATGAGCAGTTCTTC. Translated, it gives CASSERQGAANEQFF.

This chain joins TRBV6-5 and TRBJ2-7; D is unresolved. V shed 0 bases and J shed 5 bases, with 17 bases lying between them. Germline V gene data show CDR1 as MNHEY and CDR2 as SVGAGI. The length of the CDR3 is 16 residues. Written as DNA, the CDR3 is TGTGCCAGCAGTTACTCGAGATTGGTAGCAATCGACGAGCAGTACTTC. Protein: CASSYSRLVAIDEQYF.

The rearrangement links TRBV12-5 to TRBJ2-1, with 9 bases identical to TRBD1. V lost 6 bases to trimming and J lost 3 bases; unmatched junction nucleotides: 9. Germline V lookup: CDR1 LGHNT, CDR2 FRNRAP. CDR3 length: 16 amino acids. The CDR3 nucleotides read TGTGCTAGTGGCCCACTCGGACAGGGGAACTACAATGAGCAGTTCTTC. It specifies CASGPLGQGNYNEQFF.

The CDR3 bases are TGTGCCAGCAGCCAAGACCGGGGGGGCCAATACAATGAGCAGTTCTTC. Protein sequence: CASSQDRGGQYNEQFF. The J gene is TRBJ2-1, the V gene TRBV4-2, with 8 bases matching TRBD2. Looked up from germline, CDR1 is LGHNA and CDR2 is YNFKEQ. V shed 0 bases and J 4 bases; nucleotides not matched to a gene: 5. The CDR3 consists of 16 residues.

This rearrangement joins TRBV27 to TRBJ1-1; a weak D match, TRBD1 (5 bases). Germline CDR1 reads MNHEY; CDR2 reads SMNVEV (reference sequence). V was clipped by 5 bases and J by 1 base, with 17 bases between them. The CDR3 sequence is 16 residues long. CDR3 sequence: CASSRRGFVGNTEAFF. CDR3 bases: TGTGCCAGCAGTCGACGGGGCTTCGTCGGGAACACTGAAGCTTTCTTT.

With regard to this clone: This sample includes further DNA sequences coding for the same CDR3. This chain joins TRBV5-1 and TRBJ1-5; a weak D match, TRBD1 (6 bases). Between the trimmed V and J ends, which lost 0 bases and 7 bases, there was a span of 14 bases. The germline CDR1 and CDR2 sequences are SGHRS and YFSETQ. CDR3 size: 15 residues. In DNA, the CDR3 is TGCGCCAGCAGCTTGGTTGGGGGGGCTGGCCAGCCCCAGCATTTT. Amino acids: CASSLVGGAGQPQHF.

The chain has TRBV5-1 and TRBJ2-3; the match to TRBD2 covers 11 bases. After removal of 1 base from V and 4 bases from J, the junction contained 5 bases not matched to a gene. The germline CDR1 and CDR2 sequences are SGHRS and YFSETQ. CDR3 length equals 16 residues. In DNA, the CDR3 is TGCGCCAGCAGCTTGATACCTAGCGGGGGGCCAGATACGCAGTATTTT. Translation: CASSLIPSGGPDTQYF.

The rearrangement uses TRBV19 and TRBJ2-5, with TRBD2 identical over 13 bases. Germline CDR1 LNHDA, CDR2 SQIVND (reference sequence). CDR3 size: 15 residues. Losses at the gene ends were 3 bases for V and 5 bases for J; bases not matched to a gene: 3. For the CDR3, the DNA is TGTGCCAGTAGTATGGGACTAGCGGGACGCGAGACCCAGTACTTC. Its translation: CASSMGLAGRETQYF.

The chain recombines TRBV7-3 with TRBJ1-2, with 9 bases aligning to TRBD1. In germline, CDR1 is SGHTA, CDR2 FQGTGA. With 5 bases clipped from V and 7 bases from J, the junction kept 5 bases outside the gene matches. The CDR3 length is 13 residues. The CDR3 nucleotides read TGTGCCAGCAGCCCGGGACAGGGAACTGGCTACACCTTC. Translation: CASSPGQGTGYTF.

The chain is built from TRBV23-1 and TRBJ2-7; 9 bases agree with TRBD1. TRBV23-1 is designated an ORF whose function remains uncertain. V trimming: 3 bases; J trimming: 1 base; junction bases outside the gene matches: 4. CDR3 length equals 15 residues. CDR3 in amino acids: CASSHTGTGSYEQYF. CDR3 sequence (DNA): TGCGCCAGCAGTCATACCGGGACAGGGTCCTACGAGCAGTACTTC.

J is TRBJ1-6 and V is TRBV18; 9 bases line up with TRBD1. V lost 4 bases and J lost 3; bases outside the gene matches: 7. Germline V CDR1 and CDR2: KGHSH, LQKENI. The CDR3 contains 17 residues. The CDR3 DNA follows: TGTGCCAGCTCACGGCCGGGACAGGGCCACTATAATTCACCCCTCCACTTT. It specifies CASSRPGQGHYNSPLHF. The entire variable domain, with the rest obtained from reference TRBV18 and TRBJ1-6, is as follows: NAGVMQNPRHLVRRRGQEARLRCSPMKGHSHVYWYRQLPEEGLKFMVYLQKENIIDESGMPKERFSAEFPKEGPSILRIQQVVRGDSAAYFCASSRPGQGHYNSPLHFGNGTRLTVT.

The rearrangement links TRBV5-4 to TRBJ2-7, with 9 bases fitting TRBD1. V was clipped by 0 bases and J by 2 bases; unmatched bases: 6. Germline lookup yields CDR1 SGHNT and CDR2 YYREEE (reference sequence). The CDR3 covers 16 residues. Here the CDR3 DNA reads TGTGCCAGCAGCTTGGCCGGGGACAGGGTCGCCTACGAGCAGTACTTC. This gives the protein CASSLAGDRVAYEQYF.